Below, one TCR beta chain is given with its context. Its antigen remains unknown. The data are from a study of a mutant IDH1 vaccine in newly diagnosed glioma. Background on the study: Therapy received beforehand was radiotherapy, temozolomide, or both, with most patients given both. Visit V12 happened at week 35; visit V13 happened at week 47.

Notes on the study in general: Pseudoprogression appears to have had no connection to changes in top peripheral T cell clonotypes.

The time point: week 47, end of study. The study gave 300 ug of mutant IDH1 20-mer peptide per vaccine dose, with topical imiquimod. The patients were given eight vaccinations, one each in weeks 1, 3, 5, 7, 11, 15, 19 and 23. The method was immunoSEQ multiplex PCR; TCRdb's version includes in-frame clones alone and lacks a portion of them. This table holds around 30,000 clones, 80% to 90% found once. This sequence was found in a woman aged 25-40 years with glioma. The sample in question was PBMCs, obtained from a glioma patient whose treatment included an IDH1 peptide vaccine.

The DNA for the CDR3 is TGTGCCAGCAGCTTAGGAGGTACGCAAGGAAACACCATATATTTT. Amino acid sequence: CASSLGGTQGNTIYF. The rearrangement uses TRBV11-1 and TRBJ1-3; D is uncertain. Germline loops: CDR1 SGHAT, CDR2 FQDESV (reference sequence). Trimming pared 1 base from V and 4 bases from J, leaving 11 bases between. The CDR3 has 15 residues.